One and the same sample provided the 27 T cell receptor beta chains below, sequenced in a study of blood T cell repertoires in COVID-19. TCRdb's table, derived via immunoSEQ multiplex PCR, lists solely in-frame clones and lacks some. Among roughly 87,000 clones listed, around 84% were seen once. The sample was peripheral blood. These receptors were collected from an older woman with acute or convalescent COVID-19.

This chain connects TRBV4-2 to TRBJ2-3; TRBD2 might be the D (5 bases). This CDR3 has 18 amino acids. Germline lookup yields CDR1 LGHNA and CDR2 YNFKEQ. V dropped 0 bases and J dropped 1 base, with 17 bases sitting between them. The CDR3 region has the DNA TGTGCCAGCAGCCAAGATTTACGTGTCGGACTCGGCACAGATACGCAGTATTTT. Its translation: CASSQDLRVGLGTDTQYF.

The rearrangement links TRBV4-3 to TRBJ1-1; D uncertain. Germline V gene lookup returns CDR1 LGHNA and CDR2 YSLEER. V lost 0 bases and J lost 5, with 13 bases in between. The CDR3 is 15 amino acids. CDR3 nucleotides: TGCGCCAGCAGCCAAGAATGGAGATCGGGAACTGAAGCTTTCTTT. This translates into CASSQEWRSGTEAFF.

The genes are TRBV3-1 (or the pseudogene TRBV3-2) and TRBJ2-5; D unresolved. This CDR3 contains 15 residues. Per the germline V gene, CDR1 is LGHDT and CDR2 is YNNKEL (reference sequence). The V end lost 1 base, the J end lost 0 bases, and 9 bases lay between the germline ends. CDR3 DNA: TGTGCCAGCAGCCAAGGTTTGCTAGACCAAGAGACCCAGTACTTC. Translated: CASSQGLLDQETQYF.

The chain recombines TRBV10-1 with TRBJ1-5; TRBD1 aligns across 8 bases. The V segment lost 8 bases and the J segment 3 bases; nucleotides outside the gene matches: 12. Germline values: CDR1 WNHNN, CDR2 SYGVQD (reference sequence). The CDR3 contains 16 residues. The CDR3 region has the DNA TGCGCCAGCCTAGGACAGGGATCGTCCGTCAATCAGCCCCAGCATTTT. This translates into CASLGQGSSVNQPQHF.

V is TRBV6-6 and J is TRBJ2-3, with D hard to call. There are 11 residues in the CDR3. V lost 6 bases, J lost 6 bases, and 7 bases lay in between. CDR1 and CDR2 from the germline V gene are MNHNY and SVGAGI (reference sequence). The CDR3 sequence is CASSPRDTQYF. The CDR3 DNA sequence: TGTGCCAGCAGCCCCCGGGATACGCAGTATTTT.

For this clone: At one end the junction does not follow the germline gene, possibly because of a read error. The V call is TRBV19, the J call TRBJ2-2, with TRBD1 as a possible D gene (6 bases). CDR1 LNHDA and CDR2 SQIVND come from the germline V gene (reference sequence). This CDR3 spans 16 amino acids. As DNA, the CDR3 is TGTGCCAGTACTATACCCCGCAGGGGCGGTGGCGGGGAGCTGTTTTTT. As protein: CASTIPRRGGGGELFF.

V usage is TRBV4-1 and J usage is TRBJ2-7; weak D call: TRBD1 (6 bases). The CDR3 is made up of 15 amino acids. Trimming removed 1 base from V and 2 bases from J, with 12 bases in between. Germline V gene data show CDR1 as MGHRA and CDR2 as YSYEKL. CDR3 nucleotides: TGCGCCAGCAGCCAAGTTCCAGGGGTAGCCTACGAGCAGTACTTC. This gives the protein CASSQVPGVAYEQYF.

The rearrangement uses TRBV10-3 and TRBJ1-2, with D possibly being TRBD1 (6 bases). Germline values: CDR1 ENHRY, CDR2 SYGVKD. This CDR3 comprises 13 residues. Trimming took off 5 bases at V and 2 bases at J, with 9 bases between the two ends. The CDR3 DNA reads TGTGCCATCAGTCAGGGGACCAACTATGGCTACACCTTC. Its protein is CAISQGTNYGYTF.

CDR3: CASSSYQQISGNTIYF. CDR3 DNA: TGTGCCAGCAGTTCGTATCAACAGATCTCTGGAAACACCATATATTTT. The chain recombines TRBV28 with TRBJ1-3; D unclear. Trimming cost V 4 bases and J 0 bases, with 13 bases left between them. This CDR3 is 16 amino acids long. The germline CDR1 and CDR2 sequences are MDHEN and SYDVKM. Together with reference TRBV28 and TRBJ1-3, the CDR3 gives the full variable domain: DVKVTQSSRYLVKRTGEKVFLECVQDMDHENMFWYRQDPGLGLRLIYFSYDVKMKEKGDIPEGYSVSREKKERFSLILESASTNQTSMYLCASSSYQQISGNTIYFGEGSWLTVV.

This clone showed up just once. CDR3 loop: CAWTGRDTQYF. The CDR3 nucleotides are TGTGCCTGGACGGGTAGGGATACGCAGTATTTT. V and J are TRBV30 and TRBJ2-3, with unresolved D. This CDR3 has 11 amino acids. Trimming left V 4 bases short and J 6 bases short, with 8 bases between. Germline CDR1 reads GTSNPN; CDR2 reads SVGIG (reference sequence). Full variable domain (outside the CDR3, taken from reference TRBV30 and TRBJ2-3): SQTIHQWPATLVQPVGSPLSLECTVEGTSNPNLYWYRQAAGRGLQLLFYSVGIGQISSEVPQNLSASRPQDRQFILSSKKLLLSDSGFYLCAWTGRDTQYFGPGTRLTVL.

The chain joins TRBV11-2 to TRBJ1-4, with TRBD1 as a possible D gene (6 bases). Trimming stripped 2 bases from V and 7 bases from J, with 11 bases between. CDR3 length equals 14 residues. Germline CDR1 SGHAT, CDR2 FQNNGV. The CDR3 here is CASSLLSTGEKLFF. DNA for the CDR3: TGTGCCAGCAGCTTACTGTCGACAGGTGAAAAACTGTTTTTT.

This clone was detected a few times. The chain carries TRBV7-9 and TRBJ2-5; 8 bases agree with TRBD2. Unmatched junction bases numbered 8, after V lost 5 bases and J lost 0 bases. Germline CDR1 and CDR2: SEHNR and FQNEAQ (reference sequence). The CDR3 has 16 amino acids. The DNA of the CDR3 is TGTGCCAGCAGCACATCGGGGGGGCGGGACCAAGAGACCCAGTACTTC. This sequence encodes CASSTSGGRDQETQYF.

The chain uses TRBV6-5 and TRBJ1-6, with TRBD1 as a possible D gene (5 bases). The CDR3 runs to 14 residues. Germline CDR1 is MNHEY and CDR2 is SVGAGI. The germline V and J ends were trimmed by 6 bases and 10 bases, with 16 bases remaining between them. The CDR3 loop is CASRAQGVGSPLHF. Written as DNA, the CDR3 is TGTGCCAGCAGGGCTCAGGGCGTCGGATCACCCCTCCACTTT.

J is TRBJ2-1 and V is TRBV5-1; no reliable D call. This CDR3 region has 15 residues. The V end lost 3 bases, the J end lost 0 bases, and 10 bases lay between the germline ends. Germline-derived CDR1 and CDR2 are SGHRS and YFSETQ. This chain's CDR3 is CASSSEAASYNEQFF. The DNA of the CDR3 is TGCGCCAGCAGCTCCGAGGCAGCCTCCTACAATGAGCAGTTCTTC.

The chain couples TRBV10-1 to TRBJ2-2; 12 positions match TRBD2. J lost 5 bases, V lost 6 bases, and 4 bases had no gene match. CDR1 and CDR2 from the germline V gene are WNHNN and SYGVQD (reference sequence). The CDR3 is made up of 15 amino acids. The CDR3 reads CASSELAGGTGELFF. CDR3 DNA sequence: TGCGCCAGCAGCGAACTAGCGGGGGGTACCGGGGAGCTGTTTTTT.

The chain uses TRBV5-4 and TRBJ1-1; no reliable D call. V lost 1 base, J lost 4 bases, and 8 bases lay in between. CDR1 SGHNT and CDR2 YYREEE come from the germline V gene (reference sequence). The CDR3 contains 13 residues. CDR3 loop: CASSLRESTEAFF. The DNA of the CDR3 is TGTGCCAGCAGCTTGAGAGAATCCACTGAAGCTTTCTTT.

The chain couples TRBV4-1 to TRBJ2-1; D may be TRBD2 (7 bases). Trimming pared 1 base from V and 8 bases from J, leaving 21 bases between. The length of the CDR3 is 17 residues. CDR1 is MGHRA, CDR2 YSYEKL, per germline. The CDR3 region has the DNA TGCGCCAGCAGCCAAGGAAGAATAGGCGGGGGCAAGGATGAGCAGTTCTTC. This translates into CASSQGRIGGGKDEQFF.

This sequence joins TRBV5-1 and TRBJ1-2, with unresolved D. Between the trimmed V and J ends, which lost 0 bases and 6 bases, there was a span of 6 bases. This CDR3 has 12 amino acids. Per the germline V gene, CDR1 is SGHRS and CDR2 is YFSETQ. CDR3 coding DNA: TGCGCCAGCAGCTTGGCCGAGAATGGCTACACCTTC. This gives the protein CASSLAENGYTF.

This chain links TRBV5-4 with TRBJ2-7, with 9 bases matching TRBD1. CDR1 is SGHNT, CDR2 YYREEE, per germline (reference sequence). This CDR3 comprises 13 residues. The ends lost 6 bases at V and 2 bases at J; junction bases unmatched: 3. CDR3 nucleotide sequence: TGTGCCAGCACCGGACAGGGGACCTACGAGCAGTACTTC. This sequence encodes CASTGQGTYEQYF.

The rearrangement uses TRBV10-3 and TRBJ2-7, with 13 bases aligning to TRBD2. CDR3 length equals 16 residues. The germline CDR1 and CDR2 sequences are ENHRY and SYGVKD. The V gene end was trimmed by 1 base and the J gene end by 4 bases; junction bases not matched to a gene: 4. The CDR3 loop is CAISELTSGGRYEQYF. CDR3 bases: TGTGCCATCAGTGAGTTGACTAGCGGGGGGCGTTACGAGCAGTACTTC.

The V call is TRBV7-2, the J call TRBJ2-7, with D perhaps TRBD1 (5 bases). The CDR3 consists of 14 residues. Germline V gene sequence: CDR1 SGHTA, CDR2 FQGNSA. V lost 0 bases to trimming and J lost 2 bases, with 8 bases between them. The DNA of the CDR3 is TGTGCCAGCAGCTTAGCCAGGGAACCCTACGAGCAGTACTTC. Protein product: CASSLAREPYEQYF.

The chain employs TRBV2 and TRBJ2-5, with 9 positions matching TRBD1. This CDR3 is 15 amino acids long. V trimming: 10 bases; J trimming: 6 bases; junction bases outside the gene matches: 15. Germline V CDR1 and CDR2: SNHLY, FYNNEI. CDR3 loop: CATMRTGTGTQTQYF. The CDR3 nucleotides are TGTGCCACCATGAGAACCGGGACAGGGACGCAGACCCAGTACTTC.

The chain links TRBV11-2 to TRBJ2-7; 8 nucleotides line up with TRBD1. V shed 5 bases, J shed 2 bases, and the junction held 5 bases outside the gene matches. CDR1 and CDR2 from the germline V gene are SGHAT and FQNNGV. CDR3 size: 14 residues. The CDR3 nucleotides are TGTGCCAGCAGCCCCGCGGGACAGGCCTACGAGCAGTACTTC. Amino acids: CASSPAGQAYEQYF.

The V and J genes are TRBV19 and TRBJ1-1, with a weak D call TRBD1 (6 bases). In germline, CDR1 is LNHDA, CDR2 SQIVND (reference sequence). V was cut by 6 bases and J by 7 bases, with 21 bases left in between. This CDR3 comprises 15 residues. CDR3 in amino acids: CASSPRTEQDFEAFF. The CDR3 DNA sequence: TGTGCCAGTAGCCCTCGGACAGAACAAGATTTTGAAGCTTTCTTT.

The rearrangement links TRBV7-2 to TRBJ1-1; weak D call: TRBD1 (6 bases). The CDR3 spans 16 residues. Germline V lookup: CDR1 SGHTA, CDR2 FQGNSA. Trimming pared 5 bases from V and 7 bases from J, leaving 23 bases between. CDR3 protein: CASSLGGGARGIEAFF. CDR3 sequence (DNA): TGTGCCAGCAGCCTAGGTGGGGGCGCAAGAGGGATTGAAGCTTTCTTT.

This clone was seen just once. This chain connects TRBV7-3 to TRBJ1-5; 9 bases map to TRBD1. The CDR3 consists of 15 residues. In germline, CDR1 is SGHTA, CDR2 FQGTGA. V shed 5 bases, J shed 4 bases, and the junction held 6 bases outside the gene matches. CDR3: CASSPTGGANQPQHF. Written as DNA, the CDR3 is TGTGCCAGCAGCCCCACAGGGGGCGCGAATCAGCCCCAGCATTTT. Full variable domain (outside the CDR3, taken from reference TRBV7-3 and TRBJ1-5): GAGVSQTPSNKVTEKGKYVELRCDPISGHTALYWYRQSLGQGPEFLIYFQGTGAADDSGLPNDRFFAVRPEGSVSTLKIQRTERGDSAVYLCASSPTGGANQPQHFGDGTRLSIL.

The chain combines TRBV11-2 with TRBJ1-3; D is ambiguous. Per the germline V gene, CDR1 is SGHAT and CDR2 is FQNNGV. There are 14 residues in the CDR3. Trimming left V 0 bases short and J 1 base short, with 4 bases between. The CDR3 region has the DNA TGTGCCAGCAGCTTAGACGGGTCTGGAAACACCATATATTTT. It yields the protein CASSLDGSGNTIYF.